Each of the 4 T cell receptor beta chains below was sequenced from the same sample in a study of control samples from healthy donors and cancer patients. Clones were read by immunoSEQ multiplex PCR, and TCRdb kept only the in-frame ones, dropping some. The table records fewer than 200,000 clones, more than 80% of them present only once. Sequencing used blood. The receptors derive from a man aged 30 to 45 in good health.

CDR3 amino acids: CASSAILGAGNEQFF. CDR3 DNA: TGTGCCAGCAGCGCCATATTGGGAGCAGGAAATGAGCAGTTCTTC. The chain links TRBV9 to TRBJ2-1; tentatively, D is TRBD2 (5 bases). The CDR3 has 15 amino acids. The V end lost 3 bases, the J end lost 7 bases, and 17 bases lay between the germline ends. Germline V lookup: CDR1 SGDLS, CDR2 YYNGEE.

V and J are TRBV27 and TRBJ2-1; 12 bases agree with TRBD1. The CDR3 spans 16 residues. V shed 9 bases and J 7 bases; nucleotides not matched to a gene: 13. CDR1 and CDR2 from the germline V gene are MNHEY and SMNVEV (reference sequence). CDR3 sequence: CASIKTGTGGSNEQFF. CDR3 sequence (DNA): TGTGCCAGTATTAAAACCGGGACAGGGGGCTCGAATGAGCAGTTCTTC.

The CDR3 nucleotides are TGTGCCAGCAGCGTGACAGCGGCCATCACAGATACGCAGTATTTT. Its protein product is CASSVTAAITDTQYF. The gene calls are TRBV9 and TRBJ2-3; the D call may be TRBD1 or TRBD2 (5 bases each). From germline, CDR1 is SGDLS and CDR2 YYNGEE. The CDR3 is 15 amino acids. V was trimmed by 2 bases and J by 2 bases, leaving 12 bases between them.

The chain has TRBV3-1 (or the pseudogene TRBV3-2) and TRBJ1-1; D gene ambiguous. The germline CDR1 and CDR2 sequences are LGHDT and YNNKEL (reference sequence). The CDR3 has 14 amino acids. The ends were cut back, 1 base at V and 3 bases at J, with 9 bases in the middle. CDR3 protein: CASSQVYSYTEAFF. DNA of the CDR3: TGTGCCAGCAGCCAAGTGTATAGCTACACTGAAGCTTTCTTT.